These 5 T cell receptor beta chains share one sample of origin, sequenced in a study of shared clonotypes between healthy human individuals. The assay was immunoSEQ multiplex PCR, and TCRdb's table has in-frame clones only and misses some. Here the sample spans a few hundred thousand clones, roughly 96% being singletons. Sequencing was performed on memory CD8+ T cells sorted from blood. Subset specified: CD45RO+ cells pooled with CCR7-negative TemRA cells. Source of these receptors: a man aged 25 to 45 in good health.

The V call is TRBV18, the J call TRBJ1-1; 8 bases are a match to TRBD1. The germline CDR1 and CDR2 sequences are KGHSH and LQKENI. This CDR3 has 15 residues. V was clipped by 4 bases and J by 3 bases; unmatched bases: 7. The CDR3 sequence: CASSLGQALYTEAFF. DNA of the CDR3: TGTGCCAGCTCACTGGGACAGGCTCTTTACACTGAAGCTTTCTTT.

The V call is TRBV28, the J call TRBJ2-5, with 8 bases identical to TRBD2. V was clipped by 3 bases and J by 1 base; unmatched bases: 7. CDR3 length: 16 amino acids. Germline V CDR1 and CDR2: MDHEN, SYDVKM. Here the CDR3 reads CASSFLTSAFQETQYF. The CDR3 coding sequence is TGTGCCAGCAGTTTTTTGACTAGCGCCTTCCAAGAGACCCAGTACTTC. Full variable domain (remainder filled in from reference TRBV28 and TRBJ2-5): DVKVTQSSRYLVKRTGEKVFLECVQDMDHENMFWYRQDPGLGLRLIYFSYDVKMKEKGDIPEGYSVSREKKERFSLILESASTNQTSMYLCASSFLTSAFQETQYFGPGTRLLVL.

This chain links TRBV29-1 with TRBJ2-1; the D call may be TRBD1 or TRBD2 (6 bases each). Trimming stripped 6 bases from V and 6 bases from J, with 21 bases between. The CDR3 is 15 amino acids. CDR1 is SQVTM, CDR2 ANQGSEA, per germline. CDR3 amino acids: CSVLPRGASGNEQFF. CDR3 in DNA: TGCAGCGTCTTACCAAGGGGGGCAAGTGGCAATGAGCAGTTCTTC.

The chain is built from TRBV5-1 and TRBJ2-7, with 9 nucleotides matching TRBD1. Germline values: CDR1 SGHRS, CDR2 YFSETQ. Germline trimming cut 5 bases from V and 4 bases from J; bases unmatched to any gene: 16. The CDR3 contains 17 residues. The CDR3 bases are TGCGCCAGCAGGCTTGTAATGGCTACCGGGACAGGGTACGAGCAGTACTTC. It translates to CASRLVMATGTGYEQYF.

This sequence joins TRBV6-5 and TRBJ2-3; perhaps TRBD2 as D (5 bases). In germline, CDR1 is MNHEY, CDR2 SVGAGI. The CDR3 is 14 amino acids. V lost 6 bases and J 4 bases, leaving 14 bases between the germline ends. The CDR3 spells CASRHNVGADTQYF. The CDR3 region has the DNA TGTGCCAGCAGACATAATGTCGGGGCAGATACGCAGTATTTT.